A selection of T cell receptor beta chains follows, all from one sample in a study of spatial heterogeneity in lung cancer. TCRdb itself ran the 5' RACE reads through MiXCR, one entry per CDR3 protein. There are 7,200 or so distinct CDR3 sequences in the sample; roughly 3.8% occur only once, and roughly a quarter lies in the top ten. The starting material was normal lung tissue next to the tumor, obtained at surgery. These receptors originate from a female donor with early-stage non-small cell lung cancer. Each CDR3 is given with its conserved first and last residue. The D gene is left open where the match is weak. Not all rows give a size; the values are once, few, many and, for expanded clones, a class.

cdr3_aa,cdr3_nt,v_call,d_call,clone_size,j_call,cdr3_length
CASSPAATSETQYF,TGTGCCAGCTCACCAGCGGCAACCTCGGAGACCCAGTACTTC,TRBV18,NA,many,TRBJ2-5,14
CASSWVTEAFF,TGTGCCAGCAGTTGGGTCACTGAAGCTTTCTTT,TRBV28,NA,many,TRBJ1-1,11
CASSLADSYNEQFF,TGTGCCAGCAGTTTAGCCGATTCCTACAATGAGCAGTTCTTC,TRBV28,NA,NA,TRBJ2-1,14
CASRAGTSGAGEQYF,TGCGCCAGCAGGGCCGGGACTAGCGGGGCGGGCGAGCAGTACTTC,TRBV10-2,TRBD2,many,TRBJ2-7,15
CASSLGTGANTEAFF,TGTGCCAGCAGCTTAGGGACAGGGGCCAACACTGAAGCTTTCTTT,TRBV11-2,TRBD1,NA,TRBJ1-1,15
CASRDQQDGGYTF,TGTGCCAGCAGAGATCAGCAAGACGGGGGCTACACCTTC,TRBV12-3/TRBV12-4,NA,medium-sized,TRBJ1-2,13
CSADDGQGGDTEAFF,TGCAGTGCTGATGATGGGCAGGGGGGAGACACTGAAGCTTTCTTT,TRBV20-1,TRBD1,medium-sized,TRBJ1-1,15
CSTILGGETQYF,TGCAGTACTATTCTAGGGGGGGAGACCCAGTACTTC,TRBV20-1,NA,medium-sized,TRBJ2-5,12
CASSKTSDSPLHF,TGTGCCAGCAGCAAGACTTCCGATTCACCCCTCCACTTT,TRBV6-2/TRBV6-3,NA,medium-sized,TRBJ1-6,13
CASSRGVNRKGNEKLFF,TGTGCCAGCAGCCGAGGGGTGAACAGGAAGGGAAATGAAAAACTGTTTTTT,TRBV3-1,NA,medium-sized,TRBJ1-4,17
CASSQDTDSYNEQFF,TGCGCCAGCAGCCAAGACACGGACTCCTACAATGAGCAGTTCTTC,TRBV4-1,NA,medium-sized,TRBJ2-1,15
CASSLQNLNYGYTF,TGCGCCAGCAGCTTACAGAACCTCAACTATGGCTACACCTTC,TRBV5-1,NA,few,TRBJ1-2,14
CASTPVATNEKLFF,TGTGCCAGCACCCCAGTTGCAACTAATGAAAAACTGTTTTTT,TRBV5-5,NA,many,TRBJ1-4,14
CSVSVTGPYEQYF,TGCAGCGTTTCGGTGACAGGCCCGTACGAGCAGTACTTC,TRBV29-1,NA,many,TRBJ2-7,13
CASSGAEKLFF,TGTGCCAGCAGCGGAGCGGAAAAACTGTTTTTT,TRBV7-2,NA,medium-sized,TRBJ1-4,11
CASRGPNYGYTF,TGTGCCAGCAGGGGACCTAACTATGGCTACACCTTC,TRBV7-2,NA,medium-sized,TRBJ1-2,12
CASRLAGEPNEQFF,TGTGCCAGCAGGCTAGCGGGGGAACCCAATGAGCAGTTCTTC,TRBV6-2/TRBV6-3,TRBD2,many,TRBJ2-1,14
CASSQDRAETQYF,TGTGCCAGCAGCCAAGATAGGGCCGAGACCCAGTACTTC,TRBV4-2,NA,many,TRBJ2-5,13
CASSLDVGSTDTQYF,TGTGCCAGCAGCTTAGACGTGGGCAGCACAGATACGCAGTATTTT,TRBV7-2,NA,many,TRBJ2-3,15
CASGERLSGANVLTF,TGTGCCAGCGGGGAGCGCCTCTCTGGGGCCAACGTCCTGACTTTC,TRBV2,NA,many,TRBJ2-6,15
CASINWGETQYF,TGTGCCAGCATCAACTGGGGGGAGACCCAGTACTTC,TRBV7-8,NA,many,TRBJ2-5,12
CASRGTSGGRTSNTGELFF,TGCGCCAGCAGGGGGACTAGCGGGGGCCGGACTTCGAACACCGGGGAGCTGTTTTTT,TRBV10-2,TRBD2,medium-sized,TRBJ2-2,19
CASSWADGDSPLHF,TGTGCCAGCAGTTGGGCAGACGGGGATTCACCCCTCCACTTT,TRBV28,NA,medium-sized,TRBJ1-6,14
CASSSPRLAGGETQYF,TGTGCCAGCAGTTCCCCCCGACTAGCGGGGGGCGAGACCCAGTACTTC,TRBV12-3/TRBV12-4,TRBD2,NA,TRBJ2-5,16
CASSPGRGTTEAFF,TGTGCCAGCAGCCCGGGACGGGGGACGACTGAAGCTTTCTTT,TRBV7-2,NA,many,TRBJ1-1,14
CASSLGGTNEKLFF,TGCGCCAGCAGCTTGGGGGGCACTAATGAAAAACTGTTTTTT,TRBV5-1,NA,medium-sized,TRBJ1-4,14
CSARDPGGVVDTQYF,TGCAGTGCTAGAGATCCAGGCGGGGTGGTAGATACGCAGTATTTT,TRBV20-1,NA,many,TRBJ2-3,15
CASSLGGVRGETQYF,TGTGCCAGCAGCTTAGGCGGGGTGCGCGGGGAGACCCAGTACTTC,TRBV7-2,NA,many,TRBJ2-5,15
CSGGGFDGYTF,TGCAGTGGAGGGGGCTTTGATGGCTACACCTTC,TRBV29-1,TRBD1,NA,TRBJ1-2,11
CASSLGTGGFNEQFF,TGTGCCAGCAGCTTGGGGACAGGGGGTTTCAATGAGCAGTTCTTC,TRBV7-3,TRBD1,many,TRBJ2-1,15
CASSLGASRYNEQFF,TGTGCCAGCAGCTTGGGGGCTAGCCGCTACAATGAGCAGTTCTTC,TRBV5-6,NA,many,TRBJ2-1,15
CASSYSIGSEAFF,TGTGCCAGCAGTTACTCGATAGGGTCTGAAGCTTTCTTT,TRBV6-5,NA,many,TRBJ1-1,13
CASSRDSENIQYF,TGCGCCAGCAGCCGGGACAGCGAAAACATTCAGTACTTC,TRBV4-3,TRBD1,medium-sized,TRBJ2-4,13
CASSYFGRGSRNNGEQFF,TGTGCCAGCAGTTACTTCGGCAGGGGCTCACGGAACAATGGTGAGCAGTTCTTC,TRBV6-5,NA,many,TRBJ2-1,18
CASSLYNNEQFF,TGTGCCAGCAGCCTTTATAACAATGAGCAGTTCTTC,TRBV7-9,NA,medium-sized,TRBJ2-1,12
CASSLARGNEQFF,TGTGCCAGCAGCTTGGCCAGGGGGAATGAGCAGTTCTTC,TRBV5-4,TRBD1,medium-sized,TRBJ2-1,13
CSAGLTNEKLFF,TGCAGTGCTGGGCTCACTAATGAAAAACTGTTTTTT,TRBV20-1,NA,many,TRBJ1-4,12
CASSLGRSTYNEQFF,TGTGCCAGCAGTTTAGGCAGGTCGACCTACAATGAGCAGTTCTTC,TRBV27,NA,medium-sized,TRBJ2-1,15
CASTLGGTEQYF,TGTGCCAGCACCCTCGGAGGGACCGAGCAGTACTTC,TRBV6-1,NA,medium-sized,TRBJ2-7,12
CASSIRLGGGYTF,TGTGCCAGTAGTATTCGTCTCGGGGGTGGCTACACCTTC,TRBV19,NA,many,TRBJ1-2,13
CAISPDRGRTGELFF,TGTGCCATCAGCCCTGACAGGGGTAGGACCGGGGAGCTGTTTTTT,TRBV10-3,TRBD1,medium-sized,TRBJ2-2,15
CASTITPRSEAFF,TGTGCCAGCACCATTACTCCGCGGTCTGAAGCTTTCTTT,TRBV2,NA,medium-sized,TRBJ1-1,13
CASSPDRQETQYF,TGTGCCAGCAGTCCGGACAGGCAAGAGACCCAGTACTTC,TRBV7-8,TRBD1,many,TRBJ2-5,13
CASSDRQGQGQPQHF,TGTGCCAGCAGTGATCGTCAGGGCCAGGGGCAGCCCCAGCATTTT,TRBV2,NA,many,TRBJ1-5,15
CAISEAGTGNTGELFF,TGTGCCATCAGTGAGGCGGGGACAGGGAACACCGGGGAGCTGTTTTTT,TRBV10-3,TRBD1,medium-sized,TRBJ2-2,16
CSAGQTGTTNYGYTF,TGCAGTGCTGGACAGACAGGAACTACCAACTATGGCTACACCTTC,TRBV20-1,NA,NA,TRBJ1-2,15